This T cell receptor (beta chain) was profiled in a study of shared clonotypes between healthy human individuals. The CDR3 runs to 14 residues. Germline-derived CDR1 and CDR2 are LNHDA and SQIVND (reference sequence). Trimming took off 3 bases at V and 7 bases at J, with 16 bases between the two ends. Healthy and HIV-negative, the adult donors had no recent acute infections or vaccinations. Sequencing was performed with immunoSEQ multiplex PCR; in TCRdb, only in-frame clones are kept and a portion is missing. The table lists about 980,000 clones, 60% to 85% of them singletons. Broader study findings: Among donors, clonotype sharing was expected to be affected by sequencing depth.

For this clone: Antigen unknown.

The sequenced sample consisted of memory CD4+ T cells sorted from blood. Described subset: CD45RA-negative fraction. The chain combines TRBV19 with TRBJ2-7; tentatively, D is TRBD2 (6 bases). The TCR originated in a man between 18 and 29 years old in good health. This CDR3 reads CASSMAFGGSEQYF. The CDR3 DNA reads as TGTGCCAGTAGTATGGCGTTCGGGGGTTCGGAGCAGTACTTC.